This record concerns one T cell receptor beta chain sequence. These data are taken from a study of control samples from healthy donors and cancer patients. Using immunoSEQ multiplex PCR, the repertoire was profiled, and TCRdb retains in-frame clones only, with some absent. The data contain about 120,000 clones, around 88% of them singletons. CDR3 length: 14 residues. Germline V gene data show CDR1 as SGDLS and CDR2 as YYNGEE. Trimming cost V 4 bases and J 5 bases, with 13 bases left between them. This receptor was obtained from a man aged 40-49 years in good health. The material sequenced was blood. The rearrangement joins TRBV9 to TRBJ2-1; unclear D gene. CDR3: CASSLRPGDNEQFF. DNA of the CDR3: TGTGCCAGCAGCCTACGCCCGGGTGACAATGAGCAGTTCTTC.